Presented here are 20 T cell receptor beta chains from one specimen sequenced in a study of Graves' ophthalmopathy and Graves' hyperthyroidism (dated by TCRdb to between 2018 and 2020). Sequencing relied on an Illumina HiSeq 2000. For repertoire sequencing, the TCR beta CDR3 regions were amplified from RNA transcripts. A first-round RT-PCR used HTBI primers with the Qiagen OneStep RT-PCR kit, followed by a second-round multiplex PCR, size selection and purification. TCRdb redid the processing of the public reads, applying fastp at Q25 and MiXCR, and retained in-frame beta chains. Records with the same CDR3 protein are collapsed into one entry carrying the most frequent genes and DNA. The sample has a few hundred thousand distinct CDR3 sequences on record, about 18% of them singletons. The top ten constitute roughly 2.4% of the sample. The sample taken for sequencing was peripheral blood. The receptors derive from an adult woman with stable Graves' hyperthyroidism.

The J gene is TRBJ1-2, the V gene TRBV12-3 or TRBV12-4, with a tentative D call TRBD1 (6 bases). The V end was cut by 6 bases, the J end by 8 bases, with 16 bases between. This CDR3 has 13 residues. This CDR3 is CASSPRGGLGYTF. CDR3 in DNA: TGTGCCAGCAGCCCTAGGGGGGGACTCGGCTACACCTTC.

A note on this clonotype: A much larger clone lies a single base off, so this may be a read error. The chain employs TRBV20-1 and TRBJ2-7; 9 positions match TRBD1. V was clipped by 6 bases and J by 1 base; unmatched bases: 10. Per the germline V gene, CDR1 is DFQATT and CDR2 is SNEGSKA (reference sequence). The CDR3 totals 15 residues. CDR3 residues: CSAPDSGTGSYEQYF. CDR3 nucleotides: TGCAGTGCCCCGGACTCCGGGACAGGGTCCTACGAGCAGTACTTC.

This clonotype was detected ten times or more. The V call is TRBV6-1, the J call TRBJ2-7; tentatively, D is TRBD1 (6 bases). Trimming cost V 6 bases and J 3 bases, with 12 bases left between them. The CDR3 spans 13 residues. The germline V gene encodes CDR1 MNHNS and CDR2 SASEGT. The CDR3 protein is CASSPQGIYEQYF. Here the CDR3 DNA reads TGTGCCAGCAGCCCACAGGGCATCTACGAGCAGTACTTC.

V usage is TRBV6-1 and J usage is TRBJ1-2; D remains unclear. The V gene lost 2 bases and the J gene lost 5 bases, with 21 bases spanning the gap. The CDR3 extends over 17 amino acids. Per the germline V gene, CDR1 is MNHNS and CDR2 is SASEGT. The CDR3 reads CASSEYPSGGRMYGYTF. CDR3 sequence (DNA): TGTGCCAGCAGTGAATACCCCTCCGGTGGCAGGATGTATGGCTACACCTTC.

This clonotype was observed at least ten times. The V and J genes are TRBV20-1 and TRBJ2-5, with TRBD2 identical over 8 bases. CDR3 size: 14 residues. From germline, CDR1 is DFQATT and CDR2 SNEGSKA (reference sequence). Trimming removed 3 bases from V and 4 bases from J; junction bases left unmatched: 7. Written as DNA, the CDR3 is TGCAGTGCTAGGATAGGGGCGGGAGGAGAGACCCAGTACTTC. It codes for CSARIGAGGETQYF.

The chain recombines TRBV19 with TRBJ2-7; 7 bases match TRBD1. The V segment lost 1 base and the J segment 0 bases; nucleotides outside the gene matches: 12. This CDR3 spans 18 amino acids. CDR1 LNHDA and CDR2 SQIVND come from the germline V gene (reference sequence). The CDR3 nucleotides read TGTGCCAGTAGTATAGCCGGGACAGTCGGAACGAGCTCCTACGAGCAGTACTTC. Its protein product is CASSIAGTVGTSSYEQYF.

This clonotype showed up many times. V and J are TRBV28 and TRBJ2-7, with 8 bases aligning to TRBD1. There are 14 residues in the CDR3. With V trimmed by 5 bases and J by 4 bases, 7 bases remained unmatched. In germline, CDR1 is MDHEN, CDR2 SYDVKM. CDR3 residues: CASSTSTGAYEQYF. In DNA form, the CDR3 reads TGTGCCAGCAGTACCTCGACAGGGGCTTACGAGCAGTACTTC.

Turning to this clonotype: A much bigger clone sits one base away, suggesting this may be a read error. The genes are TRBV9 and TRBJ1-1; D is unclear. Per germline, CDR1 SGDLS and CDR2 YYNGEE. The CDR3 consists of 13 residues. V was cut by 2 bases and J by 4 bases, with 9 bases left in between. The CDR3 spells CASSVLCATEAFF. The CDR3 DNA sequence: TGTGCCAGCAGCGTCTTGTGTGCCACTGAAGCTTTCTTT.

The chain combines TRBV5-6 with TRBJ1-2; TRBD1 matches 8 bases. Germline V CDR1 and CDR2: SGHDT, YYEEEE. This CDR3 is 18 amino acids long. V shed 4 bases and J 2 bases; nucleotides not matched to a gene: 16. Written as DNA, the CDR3 is TGTGCCAGCAGCGCCCCCGGGACAGGCCAATTCCACAACTATGGCTACACCTTC. This gives the protein CASSAPGTGQFHNYGYTF.

The J gene is TRBJ2-7, the V gene TRBV18; TRBD1 aligns across 7 bases. J was trimmed by 5 bases and V by 6 bases; bases with no gene match: 10. This CDR3 comprises 14 residues. Germline V lookup: CDR1 KGHSH, CDR2 LQKENI. This CDR3 reads CASSQLGQSDEQYF. CDR3 nucleotide sequence: TGTGCCAGCTCCCAACTGGGACAGTCCGACGAGCAGTACTTC.

In this sample, this clonotype turned up many times. The rearrangement uses TRBV29-1 and TRBJ2-7; possible D gene TRBD1, 5 bases. Trimming took off 4 bases at V and 2 bases at J, with 15 bases between the two ends. The CDR3 consists of 14 residues. Germline V gene sequence: CDR1 SQVTM, CDR2 ANQGSEA. CDR3 nucleotide sequence: TGCAGCGTTGTGGGCCAGCAGACAGCCTACGAGCAGTACTTC. Translating it yields CSVVGQQTAYEQYF.

This clonotype was counted many times. V and J are TRBV20-1 and TRBJ1-2; no reliable D call. CDR1 and CDR2 from the germline V gene are DFQATT and SNEGSKA (reference sequence). The ends were cut back, 6 bases at V and 6 bases at J, with 14 bases in the middle. This CDR3 is 12 amino acids long. CDR3 coding DNA: TGCAGTGCCCCTCTCGGGCGGGATGGCTACACCTTC. Residues: CSAPLGRDGYTF.

This clonotype was observed many times. The chain has TRBV5-1 and TRBJ2-7, with 13 bases identical to TRBD2. J gave up 6 bases and V 0 bases, and 3 bases lay outside the gene matches. The CDR3 extends over 15 amino acids. Looked up from germline, CDR1 is SGHRS and CDR2 is YFSETQ. CDR3 bases: TGCGCCAGCAGCTTGGGGACTAGCGGGAGAGGCGAGCAGTACTTC. Protein sequence: CASSLGTSGRGEQYF.

The rearrangement links TRBV30 to TRBJ1-1; D not resolved. Germline CDR1 is GTSNPN and CDR2 is SVGIG (reference sequence). V dropped 8 bases and J dropped 6 bases, with 10 bases sitting between them. This CDR3 comprises 10 residues. CDR3 DNA: TGTGCCGGTCTATTCGCTGAAGCTTTCTTT. This gives the protein CAGLFAEAFF.

This clonotype was observed at least ten times. This chain connects TRBV19 to TRBJ1-1; D possibly corresponds to TRBD1 (6 bases). CDR3 size: 16 residues. From germline, CDR1 is LNHDA and CDR2 SQIVND (reference sequence). The ends were cut back, 6 bases at V and 0 bases at J, with 17 bases in the middle. This chain's CDR3 is CASRTPQRGVNTEAFF. CDR3 DNA: TGTGCCAGTAGGACCCCCCAGAGGGGGGTGAACACTGAAGCTTTCTTT.

V is TRBV30 and J is TRBJ1-3, with D possibly being TRBD1 (6 bases). The CDR3 has 13 amino acids. V dropped 3 bases and J dropped 1 base, with 7 bases sitting between them. CDR1 and CDR2 (germline): GTSNPN, SVGIG (reference sequence). The CDR3, as DNA: TGTGCCTGGAGGGACAGATCTGGAAACACCATATATTTT. Translated, it gives CAWRDRSGNTIYF.

The table lists this clonotype with many counts. The J gene is TRBJ1-5, the V gene TRBV4-1, with D possibly being TRBD1 (5 bases). This CDR3 contains 17 residues. Germline CDR1 MGHRA, CDR2 YSYEKL. V lost 0 bases and J lost 4, with 16 bases in between. The CDR3 here is CASSQEWSQGLNQPQHF. Here the CDR3 DNA reads TGCGCCAGCAGCCAAGAGTGGTCCCAGGGCTTAAATCAGCCCCAGCATTTT.

In this sample, this clonotype turned up many times. V and J are TRBV5-1 and TRBJ1-1, with D unresolved. V dropped 6 bases and J dropped 5 bases, with 8 bases sitting between them. The length of the CDR3 is 11 residues. Germline CDR1 and CDR2: SGHRS and YFSETQ. CDR3 amino acids: CASKGLTEAFF. CDR3 sequence (DNA): TGCGCCAGCAAAGGGTTGACTGAAGCTTTCTTT.

This clonotype has a count of ten or more. This rearrangement joins TRBV4-2 to TRBJ1-3; D is unclear. The germline CDR1 and CDR2 sequences are LGHNA and YNFKEQ. Trimming stripped 0 bases from V and 0 bases from J, with 6 bases between. The CDR3 loop spans 15 amino acids. The CDR3 DNA is TGTGCCAGCAGCCAAGATTGGGGCTCTGGAAACACCATATATTTT. This gives the protein CASSQDWGSGNTIYF.

This clonotype was observed at least ten times. The rearrangement links TRBV10-3 to TRBJ2-2; no clear D. The germline CDR1 and CDR2 sequences are ENHRY and SYGVKD. This CDR3 region has 13 residues. V was clipped by 8 bases and J by 7 bases, with 14 bases between them. The DNA of the CDR3 is TGTGCCATCGGGCCGGAACAAGGCGGGGAGCTGTTTTTT. It is translated as CAIGPEQGGELFF.